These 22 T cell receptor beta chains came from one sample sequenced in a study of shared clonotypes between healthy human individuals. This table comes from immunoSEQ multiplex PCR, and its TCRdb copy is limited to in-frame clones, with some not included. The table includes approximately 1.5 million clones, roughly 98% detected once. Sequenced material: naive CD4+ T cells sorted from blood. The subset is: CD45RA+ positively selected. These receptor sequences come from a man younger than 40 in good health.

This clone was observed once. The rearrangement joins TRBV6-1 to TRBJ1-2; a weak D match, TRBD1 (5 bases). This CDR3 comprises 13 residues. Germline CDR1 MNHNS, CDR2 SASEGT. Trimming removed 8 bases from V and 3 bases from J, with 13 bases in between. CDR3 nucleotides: TGTGCCAGCGAGACAGCTCCGCACTATGGCTACACCTTC. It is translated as CASETAPHYGYTF.

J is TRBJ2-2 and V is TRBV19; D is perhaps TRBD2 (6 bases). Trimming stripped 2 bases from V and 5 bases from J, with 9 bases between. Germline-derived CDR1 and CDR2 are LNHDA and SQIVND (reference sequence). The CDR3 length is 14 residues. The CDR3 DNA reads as TGTGCCAGTAGTATACCCAGCGGGACCGGGGAGCTGTTTTTT. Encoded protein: CASSIPSGTGELFF.

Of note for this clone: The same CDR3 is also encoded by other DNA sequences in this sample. The CDR3 region has the DNA TGCGCCAGCAGCTTGGTAGGGGGTGACCAGCCCCAGCATTTT. It specifies CASSLVGGDQPQHF. The chain has TRBV5-1 and TRBJ1-5; tentatively, D is TRBD1 (6 bases). V was cut by 0 bases and J by 7 bases, with 11 bases left in between. CDR1 is SGHRS, CDR2 YFSETQ, per germline. The CDR3 sequence is 14 residues long.

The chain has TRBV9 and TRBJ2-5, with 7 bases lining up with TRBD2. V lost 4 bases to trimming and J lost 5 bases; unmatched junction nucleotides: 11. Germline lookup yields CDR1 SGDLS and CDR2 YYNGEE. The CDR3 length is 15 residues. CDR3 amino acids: CASSPLGLAVETQYF. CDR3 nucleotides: TGTGCCAGCAGCCCACTCGGGCTAGCGGTGGAGACCCAGTACTTC.

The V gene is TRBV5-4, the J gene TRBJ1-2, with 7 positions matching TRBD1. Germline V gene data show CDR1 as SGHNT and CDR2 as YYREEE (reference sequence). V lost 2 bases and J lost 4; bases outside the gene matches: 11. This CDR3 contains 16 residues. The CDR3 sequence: CASSLYQQGPRYGYTF. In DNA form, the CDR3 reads TGTGCCAGCAGCTTATACCAACAGGGGCCTCGCTATGGCTACACCTTC.

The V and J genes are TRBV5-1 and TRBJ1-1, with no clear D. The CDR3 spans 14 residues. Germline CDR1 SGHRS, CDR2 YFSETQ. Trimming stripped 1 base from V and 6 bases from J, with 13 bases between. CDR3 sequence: CASSLWTRTAEAFF. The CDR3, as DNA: TGCGCCAGCAGCTTGTGGACCCGAACAGCTGAAGCTTTCTTT.

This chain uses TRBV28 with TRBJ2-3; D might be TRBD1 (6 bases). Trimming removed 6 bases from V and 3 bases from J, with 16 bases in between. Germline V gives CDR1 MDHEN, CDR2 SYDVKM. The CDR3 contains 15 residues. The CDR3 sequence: CASSTTGWGTDTQYF. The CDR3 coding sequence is TGTGCCAGCAGCACAACAGGGTGGGGTACAGATACGCAGTATTTT.

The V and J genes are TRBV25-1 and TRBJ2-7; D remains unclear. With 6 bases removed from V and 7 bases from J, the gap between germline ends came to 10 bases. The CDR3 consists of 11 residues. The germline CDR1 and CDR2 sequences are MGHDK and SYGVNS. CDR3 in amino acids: CASSWVDEQYF. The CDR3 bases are TGTGCCAGCAGCTGGGTAGATGAGCAGTACTTC.

This CDR3 reads CASSLEGLGGEKLFF. CDR3 coding DNA: TGCGCCAGCAGCTTGGAGGGACTCGGGGGTGAAAAACTGTTTTTT. This rearrangement joins TRBV5-1 to TRBJ1-4; D may be TRBD1 (5 bases). The CDR3 is made up of 15 amino acids. CDR1 SGHRS and CDR2 YFSETQ come from the germline V gene. V was shortened by 0 bases and J by 7 bases, with 13 bases between the two germline ends.

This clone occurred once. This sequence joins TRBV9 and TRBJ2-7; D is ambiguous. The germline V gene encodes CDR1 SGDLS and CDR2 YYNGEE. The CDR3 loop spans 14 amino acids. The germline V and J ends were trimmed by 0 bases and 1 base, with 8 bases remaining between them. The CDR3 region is CASSVEDLSYEQYF. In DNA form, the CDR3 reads TGTGCCAGCAGCGTAGAGGACCTATCCTACGAGCAGTACTTC.

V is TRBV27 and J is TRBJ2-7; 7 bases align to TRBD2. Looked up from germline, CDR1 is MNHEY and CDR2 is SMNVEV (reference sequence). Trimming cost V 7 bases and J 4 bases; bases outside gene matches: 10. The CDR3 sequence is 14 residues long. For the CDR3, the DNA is TGTGCCAGCATAGTAAGCGGGGTTGGATACGAGCAGTACTTC. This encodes CASIVSGVGYEQYF.

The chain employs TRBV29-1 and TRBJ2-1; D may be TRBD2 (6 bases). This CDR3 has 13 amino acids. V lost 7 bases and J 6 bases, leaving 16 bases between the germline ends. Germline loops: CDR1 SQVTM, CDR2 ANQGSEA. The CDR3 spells CSDYSGRGNEQFF. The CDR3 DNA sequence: TGCAGCGACTATAGCGGACGAGGCAATGAGCAGTTCTTC.

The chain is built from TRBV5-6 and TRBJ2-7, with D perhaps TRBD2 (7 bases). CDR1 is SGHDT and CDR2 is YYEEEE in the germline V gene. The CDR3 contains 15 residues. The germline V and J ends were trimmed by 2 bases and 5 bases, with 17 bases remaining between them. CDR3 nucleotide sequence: TGTGCCAGCAGCTTTGGGGGGGCGCGAGTTCACGAGCAGTACTTC. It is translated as CASSFGGARVHEQYF. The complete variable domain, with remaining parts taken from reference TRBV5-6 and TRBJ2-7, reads DAGVTQSPTHLIKTRGQQVTLRCSPKSGHDTVSWYQQALGQGPQFIFQYYEEEERQRGNFPDRFSGHQFPNYSSELNVNALLLGDSALYLCASSFGGARVHEQYFGPGTRLTVT.

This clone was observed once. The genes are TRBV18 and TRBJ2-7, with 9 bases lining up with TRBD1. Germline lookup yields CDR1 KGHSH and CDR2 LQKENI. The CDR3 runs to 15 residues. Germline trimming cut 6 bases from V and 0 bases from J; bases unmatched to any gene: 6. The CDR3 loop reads CASSSGTGISYEQYF. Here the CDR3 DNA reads TGTGCCAGCTCTTCCGGGACAGGGATCTCCTACGAGCAGTACTTC. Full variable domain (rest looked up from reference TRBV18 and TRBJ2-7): NAGVMQNPRHLVRRRGQEARLRCSPMKGHSHVYWYRQLPEEGLKFMVYLQKENIIDESGMPKERFSAEFPKEGPSILRIQQVVRGDSAAYFCASSSGTGISYEQYFGPGTRLTVT.

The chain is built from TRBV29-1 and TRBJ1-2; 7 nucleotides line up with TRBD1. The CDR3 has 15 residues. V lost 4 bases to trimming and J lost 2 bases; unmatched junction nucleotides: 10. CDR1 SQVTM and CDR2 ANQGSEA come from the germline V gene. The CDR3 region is CSVGDSRLMNYGYTF. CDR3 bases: TGCAGCGTTGGGGACAGCCGCCTAATGAACTATGGCTACACCTTC.

Written as DNA, the CDR3 is TGTGCCAGCAGCTTAGTCAATGAGCAGTTCTTC. Encoded protein: CASSLVNEQFF. The chain links TRBV7-6 to TRBJ2-1; D is ambiguous. The CDR3 runs to 11 residues. V was clipped by 1 base and J by 6 bases, with 1 base between them. The germline gives CDR1 SGHVS, CDR2 FNYEAQ.

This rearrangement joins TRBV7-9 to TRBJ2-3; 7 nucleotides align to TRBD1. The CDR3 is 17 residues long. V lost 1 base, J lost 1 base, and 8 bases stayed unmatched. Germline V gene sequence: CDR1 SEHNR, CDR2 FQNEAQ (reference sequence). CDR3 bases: TGTGCCAGCAGCTTAGGGGAGACAGGGTGGGGCACAGATACGCAGTATTTT. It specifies CASSLGETGWGTDTQYF. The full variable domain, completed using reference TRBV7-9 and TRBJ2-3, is DTGVSQNPRHKITKRGQNVTFRCDPISEHNRLYWYRQTLGQGPEFLTYFQNEAQLEKSRLLSDRFSAERPKGSFSTLEIQRTEQGDSAMYLCASSLGETGWGTDTQYFGPGTRLTVL.

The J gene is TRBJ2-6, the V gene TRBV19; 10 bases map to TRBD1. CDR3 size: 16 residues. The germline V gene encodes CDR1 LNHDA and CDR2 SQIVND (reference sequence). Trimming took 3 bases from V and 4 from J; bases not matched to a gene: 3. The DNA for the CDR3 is TGTGCCAGTAGTATGACAGGGGGCTCCGGGGCCAACGTCCTGACTTTC. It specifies CASSMTGGSGANVLTF.

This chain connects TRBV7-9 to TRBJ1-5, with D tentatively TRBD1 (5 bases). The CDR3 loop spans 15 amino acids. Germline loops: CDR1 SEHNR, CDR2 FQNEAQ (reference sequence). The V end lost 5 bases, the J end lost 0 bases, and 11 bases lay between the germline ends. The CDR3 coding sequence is TGTGCCAGCAGCCCCATGGGGGGTAGCAATCAGCCCCAGCATTTT. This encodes CASSPMGGSNQPQHF.

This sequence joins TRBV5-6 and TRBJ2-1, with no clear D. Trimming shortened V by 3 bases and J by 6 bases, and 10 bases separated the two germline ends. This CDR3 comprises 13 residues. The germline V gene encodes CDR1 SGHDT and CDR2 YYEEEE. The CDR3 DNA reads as TGTGCCAGCAGCTCGGTCCGGGTCAATGAGCAGTTCTTC. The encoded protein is CASSSVRVNEQFF. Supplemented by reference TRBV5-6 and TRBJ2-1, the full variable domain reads DAGVTQSPTHLIKTRGQQVTLRCSPKSGHDTVSWYQQALGQGPQFIFQYYEEEERQRGNFPDRFSGHQFPNYSSELNVNALLLGDSALYLCASSSVRVNEQFFGPGTRLTVL.

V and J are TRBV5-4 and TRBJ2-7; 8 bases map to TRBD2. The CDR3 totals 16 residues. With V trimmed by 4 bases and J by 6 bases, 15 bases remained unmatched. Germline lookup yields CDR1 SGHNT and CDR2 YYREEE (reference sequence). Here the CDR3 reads CASSPGGPSGPVEQYF. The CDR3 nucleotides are TGTGCCAGCAGCCCCGGGGGGCCTAGCGGGCCCGTCGAGCAGTACTTC.

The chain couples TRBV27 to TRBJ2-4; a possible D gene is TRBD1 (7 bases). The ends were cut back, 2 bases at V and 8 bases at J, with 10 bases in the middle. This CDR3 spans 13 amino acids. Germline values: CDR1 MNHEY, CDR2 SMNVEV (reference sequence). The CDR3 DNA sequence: TGTGCCAGCAGTTTACGCGGGACAGACATTCAGTACTTC. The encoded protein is CASSLRGTDIQYF.